The TCR beta chain described here comes from a study of CD8+ T cells in alopecia areata. CDR3 size: 15 residues. V shed 0 bases and J shed 2 bases, with 13 bases lying between them. Germline V gene sequence: CDR1 SQVTM, CDR2 ANQGSEA. As the sequencing template, cDNA was produced by extracting RNA and reverse transcribing it. Generated by immunoSEQ multiplex PCR, the TCRdb table keeps only in-frame clones and is missing some. The sample has around 190,000 clones, around 50% seen once. T lymphocytes (CD4+ and CD8+) were sorted from PBMCs. General study findings and limits: Whereas mice showed it more clearly, TCR sharing across patients was murkier, possibly because of HLA. Lesional tissue from the scalp (especially in alopecia totalis/universalis) showed higher clonality than normal scalp. Sequencing of scalp samples also includes resident alphabeta T cells from normal skin.

A word on this clone: Its antigen is unidentified.

The rearrangement uses TRBV29-1 and TRBJ2-5; tentative D call: TRBD2 (5 bases). The sequence was obtained from a human donor in good health. Sequenced: CD8+ T cells sorted from blood. The CDR3 sequence is CSVEDRGPAQETQYF. CDR3 sequence (DNA): TGCAGCGTTGAAGATCGCGGGCCTGCGCAAGAGACCCAGTACTTC.